Listed below are T cell receptor beta chains from one sample, sequenced in a study of T cells in Graves' hyperthyroidism and ophthalmopathy. TCRdb re-derived calls from the multiplex PCR reads in MiXCR, one entry per CDR3 protein. This table holds 400,000 to 600,000 distinct CDR3 sequences, about 16% found once. Sequenced: blood. The receptors derive from a woman aged 25 to 45 with Graves' ophthalmopathy. The CDR3 runs from the conserved cysteine through the conserved F or W. The D gene is left open where the match is weak. The size field is filled for only some rows; it gives once, few, many or a size class.

j_call: TRBJ1-4; d_call: -; v_call: TRBV6-5; clone_size: many; cdr3_aa: CASSYEGFKLFF; cdr3_nt: TGTGCCAGCAGTTACGAGGGGTTCAAACTGTTTTTT
j_call: TRBJ2-1; d_call: -; v_call: TRBV7-3; clone_size: few; cdr3_aa: CASSLKVGVSPYNEQFF; cdr3_nt: TGTGCCAGCAGCTTAAAGGTGGGAGTATCCCCCTACAATGAGCAGTTCTTC
j_call: TRBJ2-5; d_call: TRBD2; v_call: TRBV10-3; clone_size: -; cdr3_aa: CAISEGLAGGTGQETQYF; cdr3_nt: TGTGCCATCAGTGAAGGTCTAGCGGGAGGGACGGGGCAAGAGACCCAGTACTTC
j_call: TRBJ1-4; d_call: -; v_call: TRBV5-6; clone_size: -; cdr3_aa: CASSLDGRWELFF; cdr3_nt: TGTGCCAGCAGCTTGGACGGCCGATGGGAACTGTTTTTT
j_call: TRBJ2-2; d_call: TRBD2; v_call: TRBV6-2/TRBV6-3; clone_size: many; cdr3_aa: CASTQRPRIAGVGRLANTGELFF; cdr3_nt: TGTGCCAGCACTCAGAGGCCCCGGATAGCGGGAGTGGGAAGACTAGCGAACACCGGGGAGCTGTTTTTT
j_call: TRBJ2-7; d_call: -; v_call: TRBV6-5; clone_size: many; cdr3_aa: CASSYSGPSSYEQYF; cdr3_nt: TGTGCCAGCAGTTACTCGGGGCCGAGCTCCTACGAGCAGTACTTC
j_call: TRBJ2-2; d_call: TRBD2; v_call: TRBV15; clone_size: -; cdr3_aa: CATSNYRRGLASSGELFF; cdr3_nt: TGTGCCACCAGCAATTACCGTCGGGGACTAGCTTCTTCCGGGGAGCTGTTTTTT
j_call: TRBJ2-3; d_call: -; v_call: TRBV24-1; clone_size: few; cdr3_aa: CATSAADTQYF; cdr3_nt: TGTGCCACCAGTGCTGCAGATACGCAGTATTTT
j_call: TRBJ2-7; d_call: TRBD2; v_call: TRBV20-1; clone_size: few; cdr3_aa: CSASGLAGGDEQYF; cdr3_nt: TGCAGTGCTAGCGGGCTAGCGGGAGGCGACGAGCAGTACTTC
j_call: TRBJ2-5; d_call: TRBD1; v_call: TRBV5-1; clone_size: few; cdr3_aa: CASYRGETQYF; cdr3_nt: TGCGCCAGCTACAGGGGTGAGACCCAGTACTTC
j_call: TRBJ2-3; d_call: -; v_call: TRBV5-6; clone_size: many; cdr3_aa: CASSLGPGSDTQYF; cdr3_nt: TGTGCCAGCAGCTTGGGCCCGGGATCGGATACGCAGTATTTT